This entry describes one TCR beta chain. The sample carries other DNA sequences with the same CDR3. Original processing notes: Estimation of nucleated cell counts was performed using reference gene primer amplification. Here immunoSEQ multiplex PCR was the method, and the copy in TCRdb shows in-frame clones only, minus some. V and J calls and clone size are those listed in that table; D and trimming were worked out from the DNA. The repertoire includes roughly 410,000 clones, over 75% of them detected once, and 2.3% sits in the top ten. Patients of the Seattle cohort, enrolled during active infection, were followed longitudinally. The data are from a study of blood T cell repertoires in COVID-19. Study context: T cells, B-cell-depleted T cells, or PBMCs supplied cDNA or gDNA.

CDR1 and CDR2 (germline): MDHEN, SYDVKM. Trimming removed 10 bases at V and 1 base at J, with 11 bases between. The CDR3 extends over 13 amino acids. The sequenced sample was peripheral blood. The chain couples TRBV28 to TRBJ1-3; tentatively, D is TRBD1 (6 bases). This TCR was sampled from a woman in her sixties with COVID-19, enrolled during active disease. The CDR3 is CATLTGSGNTIYF. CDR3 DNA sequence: TGTGCCACCCTGACAGGATCTGGAAACACCATATATTTT.